The clone carrying this TCR beta chain occurred many times. This record belongs to a study of T cells in Graves' hyperthyroidism and ophthalmopathy. Amplified TCR beta CDR3 regions derived from RNA transcripts. When the TCR CDR3 underwent first-round RT-PCR, the HTBI primer set was used. One entry per CDR3 protein results from TCRdb running MiXCR on the multiplex PCR reads. The sample carries roughly 650,000 distinct CDR3 sequences, 15% to 20% recorded once. This sequence originates from a woman aged 40 to 49 with Graves' ophthalmopathy. The sequenced material came from blood.

CDR3 sequence: CASSLGGTGVRSPLHF. Written as DNA, the CDR3 is TGTGCCAGCAGTTTAGGGGGGACAGGGGTACGGTCACCCCTCCACTTT. The chain uses TRBV12-3 or TRBV12-4 and TRBJ1-6, with 10 bases fitting TRBD1. V was pared by 1 base and J by 10 bases, with 7 bases of the junction left unmatched. CDR3 length: 16 amino acids.